These T cell receptor beta chains were read from a single sample in a study of T cells in localized non-small cell lung cancer. Method: immunoSEQ multiplex PCR; TCRdb's copy keeps in-frame clones and lacks some. This sample has tens of thousands of clones, with 87% found just once. Sequencing was performed on peripheral blood mononuclear cells, taken before any cancer treatment. The source of these receptors is a man between 40 and 70 years old with stage III lung adenocarcinoma. The CDR3 runs from the conserved cysteine through the conserved F or W. A D gene is named only where the DNA matches it firmly. Where a row states a size, it is once, few, many or the class of an expanded clone; other rows omit it.

>TRBJ2-3|NA|TRBD2|TRBV19
CASSLAWTSGADTQYF
TGTGCCAGTAGCCTCGCGTGGACTAGCGGGGCAGATACGCAGTATTTT
>TRBJ2-7|NA|NA|TRBV21-1
CASSKAFHEQYF
TGTGCCAGCAGCAAAGCGTTCCACGAGCAGTACTTC
>TRBJ2-3|once|TRBD2|TRBV5-6
CASSLVLSGISTDTQYF
TGTGCCAGCAGCTTGGTCCTGAGCGGGATTAGCACAGATACGCAGTATTTT
>TRBJ1-4|NA|TRBD1|TRBV4-2
CASSLGTGLPTNEKLFF
TGTGCCAGCAGCCTCGGGACAGGCCTACCAACTAATGAAAAACTGTTTTTT
>TRBJ2-3|NA|TRBD2|TRBV4-2
CASSQVPAGGHSDTQYF
TGTGCCAGCAGCCAAGTGCCAGCGGGGGGTCATTCTGATACGCAGTATTTT
>TRBJ2-5|once|NA|TRBV19
CASSVGLQETQYF
TGTGCCAGTAGTGTCGGCCTCCAAGAGACCCAGTACTTC
>TRBJ2-3|once|NA|TRBV7-2
CASSLVGTYSDTQYF
TGTGCCAGCAGCTTAGTGGGGACTTATTCAGATACGCAGTATTTT
>TRBJ2-5|NA|TRBD1|TRBV5-1
CASSLVGQGISSQYF
TGCGCCAGCAGCTTGGTGGGACAGGGAATTTCTTCCCAGTACTTC
>TRBJ2-1|NA|NA|TRBV9
CASSVASRGAYSEQFF
TGTGCCAGCAGCGTAGCCTCCCGAGGGGCGTACAGTGAGCAGTTCTTC
>TRBJ2-3|NA|TRBD2|TRBV6-1
CASSEAGGLAGDTQYF
TGTGCCAGCAGTGAAGCTGGGGGACTAGCGGGAGATACGCAGTATTTT
>TRBJ2-3|once|NA|TRBV14
CASSQVFQGTTDTQYF
TGTGCCAGCAGCCAAGTCTTCCAGGGTACCACAGATACGCAGTATTTT
>TRBJ2-3|NA|TRBD2|TRBV27
CASFYGAGGPTDTQYF
TGTGCCAGCTTTTACGGTGCGGGGGGACCCACAGATACGCAGTATTTT
>TRBJ1-6|NA|TRBD1|TRBV5-1
CASSTRTGVKIGNSPLHF
TGCGCCAGCAGCACCCGGACAGGGGTAAAGATCGGTAATTCACCCCTCCACTTT
>TRBJ1-2|NA|NA|TRBV9
CASSGAQGFGYTF
TGTGCCAGCAGCGGGGCACAGGGTTTTGGCTACACCTTC
>TRBJ2-1|few|TRBD1|TRBV7-3
CASSTGTGFNEQFF
TGTGCCAGCAGTACCGGGACAGGGTTTAATGAGCAGTTCTTC
>TRBJ1-6|NA|TRBD1|TRBV19
CASSNGQGNVGSPLHF
TGTGCCAGTAGTAACGGACAGGGGAACGTTGGATCACCCCTCCACTTT
>TRBJ2-1|NA|TRBD2|TRBV5-4
CASSLARSGAINEQFF
TGTGCCAGCAGTCTCGCCCGAAGCGGGGCTATAAATGAGCAGTTCTTC
>TRBJ2-5|NA|NA|TRBV5-1
CASELEGTGQETQYF
TGCGCCAGCGAGCTGGAAGGAACAGGCCAAGAGACCCAGTACTTC
>TRBJ2-5|NA|TRBD2|TRBV5-1
CASSSGLAGGLGETQYF
TGCGCCAGCAGCTCGGGACTAGCGGGGGGGCTGGGAGAGACCCAGTACTTC
>TRBJ2-5|NA|TRBD1|TRBV2
CASRETGVGPETQYF
TGTGCCAGCAGGGAAACAGGGGTTGGGCCAGAGACCCAGTACTTC
>TRBJ2-3|NA|NA|TRBV2
CASSVPGGLYTQYF
TGTGCCAGCAGTGTTCCCGGGGGATTGTATACGCAGTATTTT
>TRBJ2-7|once|TRBD1|TRBV5-1
CASSYGQGRYEQYF
TGCGCCAGCAGCTACGGACAGGGGAGGTACGAGCAGTACTTC
>TRBJ2-5|NA|NA|TRBV12-5
CASGFQETQYF
TGTGCTAGTGGTTTCCAAGAGACCCAGTACTTC
>TRBJ2-7|NA|TRBD2|TRBV9
CASSKGLAGEYEQYF
TGTGCCAGCAGCAAGGGACTAGCGGGGGAATACGAGCAGTACTTC
>TRBJ1-1|NA|NA|TRBV7-9
CASSLGTVNTEAFF
TGTGCCAGCAGCTTAGGGACAGTGAACACTGAAGCTTTCTTT
>TRBJ2-1|NA|NA|TRBV28
CASSPGERAQFF
TGTGCCAGCAGCCCGGGGGAGCGGGCCCAGTTCTTC
>TRBJ2-5|NA|NA|TRBV18
CASSPGLNLETQYF
TGTGCCAGCTCACCAGGACTCAACCTGGAGACCCAGTACTTC
>TRBJ1-5|NA|TRBD1|TRBV2
CASTKGQGNNQPQHF
TGTGCCAGCACTAAGGGACAGGGGAACAATCAGCCCCAGCATTTT
>TRBJ2-1|NA|TRBD2|TRBV5-4
CASTILTGGAYNEQFF
TGTGCCAGCACCATCCTCACTGGGGGGGCCTACAATGAGCAGTTCTTC
>TRBJ1-4|NA|NA|TRBV28
CASSQRLTNEKLFF
TGTGCCAGCAGTCAACGGTTAACTAATGAAAAACTGTTTTTT
>TRBJ1-1|NA|NA|TRBV11-2
CASSASGGVTEAFF
TGTGCCAGCAGCGCATCTGGGGGAGTCACTGAAGCTTTCTTT
>TRBJ2-7|NA|TRBD1|TRBV10-3
CAISEKGQAPMKQYF
TGTGCCATCAGTGAGAAAGGACAGGCCCCAATGAAGCAGTACTTC
>TRBJ1-1|NA|NA|TRBV30
CAWSRTPTQRGRGTEAFF
TGTGCCTGGAGTCGTACCCCCACACAAAGGGGGAGAGGAACTGAAGCTTTCTTT
>TRBJ1-2|NA|NA|TRBV18
CASSPPVLLQTSF
TGTGCCAGCTCACCACCGGTACTCCTCCAGACGAGCTTC
>TRBJ1-1|NA|TRBD1|TRBV7-3
CASSSGQGVNTEAFF
TGTGCCAGCAGCTCTGGACAGGGCGTGAACACTGAAGCTTTCTTT
>TRBJ1-5|NA|NA|TRBV7-8
CASSLAGHAGLDQPQHF
TGTGCCAGCAGCTTAGCTGGACACGCCGGGTTAGATCAGCCCCAGCATTTT
>TRBJ2-7|NA|NA|TRBV5-1
CASSLPSQKVKVFSYEQYF
TGCGCCAGCAGCTTACCTAGCCAAAAAGTGAAAGTCTTTTCCTACGAGCAGTACTTC
>TRBJ2-4|few|NA|TRBV18
CASSYSQAKNIQYF
TGTGCCAGCTCTTACTCCCAAGCCAAAAACATTCAGTACTTC
>TRBJ1-2|NA|TRBD1|TRBV5-4
CASSLTGGGYYTF
TGTGCCAGCAGCTTGACAGGGGGCGGGTACTACACCTTC
>TRBJ2-7|NA|NA|TRBV5-1
CASSSSLAVRAGEQYF
TGCGCCAGCAGCTCGTCTCTGGCAGTGAGGGCTGGGGAGCAGTACTTC
>TRBJ2-7|NA|TRBD1|TRBV2
CASSRDRTSLRSEQYF
TGTGCCAGCAGCCGGGACAGGACATCGTTGCGGAGTGAGCAGTACTTC
>TRBJ1-2|NA|TRBD1|TRBV19
CASSIGDSRENGYTF
TGTGCCAGTAGTATAGGGGACAGTCGGGAGAATGGCTACACCTTC
>TRBJ2-1|NA|TRBD1|TRBV6-1
CASSVTGGSAYNEQFF
TGTGCCAGCAGTGTAACAGGGGGTTCTGCCTACAATGAGCAGTTCTTC
>TRBJ1-2|NA|NA|TRBV19
CASNGKQRDGYTF
TGTGCCAGTAATGGAAAACAGCGAGATGGCTACACCTTC
>TRBJ1-1|NA|NA|TRBV2
CASSELRGRAEAFF
TGTGCCAGCAGTGAGCTACGGGGGCGGGCTGAAGCTTTCTTT
>TRBJ2-3|NA|TRBD2|TRBV2
CASSVGGGKTDTQYF
TGTGCCAGCAGTGTCGGGGGGGGCAAAACAGATACGCAGTATTTT
>TRBJ1-1|NA|NA|TRBV6-1
CASNYKTGTEAFF
TGTGCCAGCAACTACAAGACAGGCACTGAAGCTTTCTTT
>TRBJ1-4|NA|TRBD1|TRBV5-4
CASSLTGGATNEKLFF
TGTGCCAGCAGCTTGACAGGGGGAGCAACTAATGAAAAACTGTTTTTT
>TRBJ2-7|NA|NA|TRBV2
CASSTFGGPYEQYF
TGTGCCAGCAGTACCTTCGGGGGGCCCTACGAGCAGTACTTC
>TRBJ1-2|NA|TRBD1|TRBV5-1
CASSLGTGGVQAGYTF
TGCGCCAGCAGCTTGGGAACAGGGGGCGTCCAGGCTGGCTACACCTTC
>TRBJ2-1|few|NA|TRBV9
CASSALVGYNEQFF
TGTGCCAGCAGCGCCCTCGTGGGCTACAATGAGCAGTTCTTC
>TRBJ2-3|NA|TRBD1|TRBV7-2
CASSRDRGSDTQYF
TGTGCCAGCAGCCGTGACAGGGGCTCAGATACGCAGTATTTT
>TRBJ2-7|once|TRBD2|TRBV7-6
CASSSTREAYEQYF
TGTGCCAGCAGCTCCACACGGGAGGCCTACGAGCAGTACTTC
>TRBJ2-1|NA|TRBD2|TRBV7-2
CASSLMAGEYNEQFF
TGTGCCAGCAGCTTAATGGCGGGAGAATACAATGAGCAGTTCTTC